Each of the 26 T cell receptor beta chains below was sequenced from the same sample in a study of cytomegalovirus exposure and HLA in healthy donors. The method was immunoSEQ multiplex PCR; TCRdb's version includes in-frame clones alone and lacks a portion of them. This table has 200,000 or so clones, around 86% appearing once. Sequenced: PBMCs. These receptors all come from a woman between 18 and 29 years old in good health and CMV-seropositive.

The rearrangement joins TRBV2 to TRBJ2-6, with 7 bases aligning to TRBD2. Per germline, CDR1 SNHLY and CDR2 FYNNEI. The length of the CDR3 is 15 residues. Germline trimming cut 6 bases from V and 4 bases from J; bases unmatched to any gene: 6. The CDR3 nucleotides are TGTGCCAGCAGCGGGGGGTCGTTCGGGGCCAACGTCCTGACTTTC. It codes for CASSGGSFGANVLTF.

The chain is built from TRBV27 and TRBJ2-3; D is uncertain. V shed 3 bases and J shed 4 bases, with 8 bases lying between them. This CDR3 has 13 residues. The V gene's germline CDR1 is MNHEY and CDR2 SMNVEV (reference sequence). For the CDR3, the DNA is TGTGCCAGCAGTTTGGTTCAGGCAGATACGCAGTATTTT. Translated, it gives CASSLVQADTQYF.

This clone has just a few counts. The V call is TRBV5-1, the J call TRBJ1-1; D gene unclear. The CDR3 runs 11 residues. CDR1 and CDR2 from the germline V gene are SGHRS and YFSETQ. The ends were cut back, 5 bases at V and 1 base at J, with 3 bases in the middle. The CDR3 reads CASSKNTEAFF. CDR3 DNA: TGCGCCAGCAGTAAGAACACTGAAGCTTTCTTT.

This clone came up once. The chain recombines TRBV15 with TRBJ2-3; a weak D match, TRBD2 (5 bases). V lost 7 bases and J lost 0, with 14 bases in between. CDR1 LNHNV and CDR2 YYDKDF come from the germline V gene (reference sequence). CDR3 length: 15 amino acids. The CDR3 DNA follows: TGTGCCACCACGGAGGACGGAACCAGCACAGATACGCAGTATTTT. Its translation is CATTEDGTSTDTQYF. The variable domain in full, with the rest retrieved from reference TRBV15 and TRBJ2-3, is DAMVIQNPRYQVTQFGKPVTLSCSQTLNHNVMYWYQQKSSQAPKLLFHYYDKDFNNEADTPDNFQSRRPNTSFCFLDIRSPGLGDTAMYLCATTEDGTSTDTQYFGPGTRLTVL.

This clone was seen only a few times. The CDR3 loop is CSVEYRGKLFF. As DNA, the CDR3 is TGCAGCGTTGAGTACAGGGGAAAACTGTTTTTT. V gene TRBV29-1 combines with J gene TRBJ1-4; 7 bases fit TRBD1. This CDR3 has 11 amino acids. J gave up 10 bases and V 3 bases, and 2 bases lay outside the gene matches. Germline V gene lookup returns CDR1 SQVTM and CDR2 ANQGSEA. Complete variable domain (other parts from reference TRBV29-1 and TRBJ1-4): SAVISQKPSRDICQRGTSLTIQCQVDSQVTMMFWYRQQPGQSLTLIATANQGSEATYESGFVIDKFPISRPNLTFSTLTVSNMSPEDSSIYLCSVEYRGKLFFGSGTQLSVL.

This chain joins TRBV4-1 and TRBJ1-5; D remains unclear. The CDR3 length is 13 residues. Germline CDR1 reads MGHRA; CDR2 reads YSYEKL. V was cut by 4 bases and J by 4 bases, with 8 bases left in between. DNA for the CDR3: TGCGCCAGCAGCCTAGCGCAAAATCAGCCCCAGCATTTT. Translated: CASSLAQNQPQHF.

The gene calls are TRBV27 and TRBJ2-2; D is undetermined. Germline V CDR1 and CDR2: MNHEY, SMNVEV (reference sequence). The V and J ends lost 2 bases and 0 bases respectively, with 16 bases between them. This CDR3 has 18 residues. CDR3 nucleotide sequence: TGTGCCAGCAGTTTAGCATCGCCCCCACTCGCGAACACCGGGGAGCTGTTTTTT. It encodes CASSLASPPLANTGELFF.

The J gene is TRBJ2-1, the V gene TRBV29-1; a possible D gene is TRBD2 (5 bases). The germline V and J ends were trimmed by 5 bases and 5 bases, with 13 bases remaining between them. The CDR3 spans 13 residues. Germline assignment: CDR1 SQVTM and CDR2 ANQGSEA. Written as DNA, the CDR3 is TGCAGCGTTTCTCGGGGAATTAACAATGAGCAGTTCTTC. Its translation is CSVSRGINNEQFF.

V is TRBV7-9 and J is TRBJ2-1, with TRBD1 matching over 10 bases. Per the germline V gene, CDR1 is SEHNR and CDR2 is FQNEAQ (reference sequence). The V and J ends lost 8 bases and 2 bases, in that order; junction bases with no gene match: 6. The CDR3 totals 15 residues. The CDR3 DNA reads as TGTGCCAGCGCCTCCGGGACAGGGGCCTACAATGAGCAGTTCTTC. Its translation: CASASGTGAYNEQFF.

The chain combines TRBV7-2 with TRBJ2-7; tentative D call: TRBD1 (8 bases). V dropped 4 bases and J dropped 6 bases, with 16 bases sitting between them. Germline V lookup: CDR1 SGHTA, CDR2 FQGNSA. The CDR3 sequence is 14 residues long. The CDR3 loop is CASSSRTGRAEQYF. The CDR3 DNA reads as TGTGCCAGCAGCTCCCGGACAGGGAGGGCCGAGCAGTACTTC.

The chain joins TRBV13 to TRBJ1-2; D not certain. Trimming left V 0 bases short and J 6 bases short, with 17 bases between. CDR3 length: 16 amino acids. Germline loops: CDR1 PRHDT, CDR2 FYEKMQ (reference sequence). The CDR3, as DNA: TGTGCCAGCAGCTTAGGGGGCCGGGAGGCGAGCCATGGCTACACCTTC. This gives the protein CASSLGGREASHGYTF. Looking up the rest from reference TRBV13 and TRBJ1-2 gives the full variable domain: AAGVIQSPRHLIKEKRETATLKCYPIPRHDTVYWYQQGPGQDPQFLISFYEKMQSDKGSIPDRFSAQQFSDYHSELNMSSLELGDSALYFCASSLGGREASHGYTFGSGTRLTVV.

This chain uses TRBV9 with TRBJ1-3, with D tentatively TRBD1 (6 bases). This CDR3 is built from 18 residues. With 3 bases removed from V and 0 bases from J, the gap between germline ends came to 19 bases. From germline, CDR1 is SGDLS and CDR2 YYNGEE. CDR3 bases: TGTGCCAGCAGCGCGCTCATCGACAGGTCGAGCTCTGGAAACACCATATATTTT. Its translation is CASSALIDRSSSGNTIYF.

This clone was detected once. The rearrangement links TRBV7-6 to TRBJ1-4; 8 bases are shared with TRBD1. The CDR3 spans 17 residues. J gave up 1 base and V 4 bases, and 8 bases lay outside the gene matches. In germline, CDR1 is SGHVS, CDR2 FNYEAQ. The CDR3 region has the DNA TGTGCCAGCAGCTCAGGGACAGGTCTGGTAACTAATGAAAAACTGTTTTTT. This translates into CASSSGTGLVTNEKLFF.

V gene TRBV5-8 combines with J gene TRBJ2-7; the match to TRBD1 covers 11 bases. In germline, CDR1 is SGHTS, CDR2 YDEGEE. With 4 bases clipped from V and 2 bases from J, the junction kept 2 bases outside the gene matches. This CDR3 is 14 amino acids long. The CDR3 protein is CASSRTGGPYEQYF. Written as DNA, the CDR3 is TGTGCCAGCAGCCGGACAGGGGGCCCCTACGAGCAGTACTTC.

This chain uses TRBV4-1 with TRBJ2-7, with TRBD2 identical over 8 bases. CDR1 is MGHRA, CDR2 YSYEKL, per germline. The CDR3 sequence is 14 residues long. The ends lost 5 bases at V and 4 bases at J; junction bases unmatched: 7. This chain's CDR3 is CASSSLGLGYEQYF. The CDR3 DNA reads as TGCGCCAGCAGCTCCCTGGGACTAGGGTACGAGCAGTACTTC.

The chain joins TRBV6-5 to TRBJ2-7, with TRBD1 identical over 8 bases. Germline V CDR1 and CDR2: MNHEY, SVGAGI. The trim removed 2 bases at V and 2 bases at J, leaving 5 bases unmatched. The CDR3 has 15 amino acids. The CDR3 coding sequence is TGTGCCAGCAGTTACGGGACAGGCCACCCCTACGAGCAGTACTTC. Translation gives CASSYGTGHPYEQYF.

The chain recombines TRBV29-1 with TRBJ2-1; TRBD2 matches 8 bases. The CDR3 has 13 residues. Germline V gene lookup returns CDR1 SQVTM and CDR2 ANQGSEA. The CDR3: CTGSGRTYNEQFF. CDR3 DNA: TGCACTGGAAGCGGGAGAACCTACAATGAGCAGTTCTTC.

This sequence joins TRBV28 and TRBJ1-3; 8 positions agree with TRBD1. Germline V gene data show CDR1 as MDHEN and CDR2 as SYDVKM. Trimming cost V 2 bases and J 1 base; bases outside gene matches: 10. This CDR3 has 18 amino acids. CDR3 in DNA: TGTGCCAGCAGTTTACCCCGGGACAGGCCGACATCTGGAAACACCATATATTTT. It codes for CASSLPRDRPTSGNTIYF.

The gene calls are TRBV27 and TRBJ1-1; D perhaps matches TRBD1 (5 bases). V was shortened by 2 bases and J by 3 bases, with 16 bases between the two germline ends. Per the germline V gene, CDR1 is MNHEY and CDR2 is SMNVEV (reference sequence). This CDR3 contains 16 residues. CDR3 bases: TGTGCCAGCAGTTTAGGGTGGGGTTGGGGGGACACTGAAGCTTTCTTT. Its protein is CASSLGWGWGDTEAFF.

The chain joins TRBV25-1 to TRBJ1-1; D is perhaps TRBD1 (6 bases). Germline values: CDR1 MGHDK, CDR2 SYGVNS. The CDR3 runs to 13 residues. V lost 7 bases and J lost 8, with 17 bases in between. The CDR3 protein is CASKRAGEKEAFF. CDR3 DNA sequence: TGTGCCAGCAAGAGGGCAGGGGAAAAAGAAGCTTTCTTT.

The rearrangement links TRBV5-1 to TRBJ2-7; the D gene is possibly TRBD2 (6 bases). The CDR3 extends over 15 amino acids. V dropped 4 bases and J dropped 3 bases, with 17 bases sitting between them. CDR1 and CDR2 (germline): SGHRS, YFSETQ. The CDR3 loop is CASSTKPSEDYEQYF. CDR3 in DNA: TGCGCCAGCAGCACGAAGCCTAGCGAGGACTACGAGCAGTACTTC.

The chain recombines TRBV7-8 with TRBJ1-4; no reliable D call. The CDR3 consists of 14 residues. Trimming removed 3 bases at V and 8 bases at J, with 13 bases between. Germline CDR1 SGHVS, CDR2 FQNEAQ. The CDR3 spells CASSFRRVREKLFF. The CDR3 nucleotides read TGTGCCAGCAGCTTTCGGAGAGTAAGGGAAAAACTGTTTTTT. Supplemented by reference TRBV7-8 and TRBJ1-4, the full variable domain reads GAGVSQSPRYKVAKRGQDVALRCDPISGHVSLFWYQQALGQGPEFLTYFQNEAQLDKSGLPSDRFFAERPEGSVSTLKIQRTQQEDSAVYLCASSFRRVREKLFFGSGTQLSVL.

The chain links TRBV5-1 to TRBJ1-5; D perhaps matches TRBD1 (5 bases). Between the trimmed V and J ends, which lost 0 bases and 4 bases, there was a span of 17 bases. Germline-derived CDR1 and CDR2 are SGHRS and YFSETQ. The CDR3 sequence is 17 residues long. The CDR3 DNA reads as TGCGCCAGCAGCTTGGTGGGGGACTCTACACCTAATCAGCCCCAGCATTTT. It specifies CASSLVGDSTPNQPQHF.

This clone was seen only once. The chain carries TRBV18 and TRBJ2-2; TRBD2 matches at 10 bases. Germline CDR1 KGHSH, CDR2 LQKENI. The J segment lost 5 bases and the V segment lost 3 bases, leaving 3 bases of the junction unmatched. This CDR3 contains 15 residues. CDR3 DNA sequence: TGTGCCAGCTCACCGACTAGCGGGCTTACCGGGGAGCTGTTTTTT. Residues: CASSPTSGLTGELFF. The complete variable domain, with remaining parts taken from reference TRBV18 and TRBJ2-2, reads NAGVMQNPRHLVRRRGQEARLRCSPMKGHSHVYWYRQLPEEGLKFMVYLQKENIIDESGMPKERFSAEFPKEGPSILRIQQVVRGDSAAYFCASSPTSGLTGELFFGEGSRLTVL.

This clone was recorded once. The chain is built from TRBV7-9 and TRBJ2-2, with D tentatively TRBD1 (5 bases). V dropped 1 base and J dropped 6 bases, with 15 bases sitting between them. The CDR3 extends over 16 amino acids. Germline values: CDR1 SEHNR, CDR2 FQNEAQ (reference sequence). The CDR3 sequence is CASSLGTLGPAGELFF. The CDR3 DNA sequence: TGTGCCAGCAGCTTAGGTACCCTGGGGCCGGCCGGGGAGCTGTTTTTT.

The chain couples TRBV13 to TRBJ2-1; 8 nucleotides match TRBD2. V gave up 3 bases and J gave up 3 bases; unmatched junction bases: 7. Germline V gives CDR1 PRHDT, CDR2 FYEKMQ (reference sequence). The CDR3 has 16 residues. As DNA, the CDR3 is TGTGCCAGCAGCTTCAGTCTCAGCGGGGGCTACAATGAGCAGTTCTTC. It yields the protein CASSFSLSGGYNEQFF.